This T cell receptor (beta chain) derives from a study of control samples from healthy donors and cancer patients. Per germline, CDR1 ENHRY and CDR2 SYGVKD. The CDR3 has 13 amino acids. V lost 8 bases to trimming and J lost 2 bases, with 12 bases between them. Method: immunoSEQ multiplex PCR; TCRdb's copy keeps in-frame clones and lacks some. This table holds under 80,000 clones, 84% found once. The sequence derives from a man aged 50 to 59 in good health. The specimen sequenced was blood. The chain combines TRBV10-3 with TRBJ2-5, with D possibly matching TRBD1 (6 bases). Written as DNA, the CDR3 is TGTGCCATCCAAGGACAGCTACAAGAGACCCAGTACTTC. It specifies CAIQGQLQETQYF.